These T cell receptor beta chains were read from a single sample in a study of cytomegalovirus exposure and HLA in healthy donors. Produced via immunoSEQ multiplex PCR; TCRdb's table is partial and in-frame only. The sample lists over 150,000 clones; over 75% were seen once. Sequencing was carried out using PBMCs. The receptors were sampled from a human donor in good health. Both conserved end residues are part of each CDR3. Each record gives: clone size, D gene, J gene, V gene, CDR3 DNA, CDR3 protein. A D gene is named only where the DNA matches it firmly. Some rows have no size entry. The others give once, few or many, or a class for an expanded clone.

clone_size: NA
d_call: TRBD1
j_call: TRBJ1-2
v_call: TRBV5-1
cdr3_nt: TGCGCCAGCAGCCAGGGACAGGACCCTGGCTACACCTTC
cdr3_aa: CASSQGQDPGYTF

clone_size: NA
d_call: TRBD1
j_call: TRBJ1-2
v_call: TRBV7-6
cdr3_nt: TGTGCCAGCAGCTTCGACGGACAGGGCAGTTATGGCTACACCTTC
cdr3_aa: CASSFDGQGSYGYTF

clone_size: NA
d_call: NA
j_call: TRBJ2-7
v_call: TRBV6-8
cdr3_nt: TGTGCCAGCAGTTATGCCCCGAACAGGGACCACGAGCAGTACTTC
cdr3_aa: CASSYAPNRDHEQYF

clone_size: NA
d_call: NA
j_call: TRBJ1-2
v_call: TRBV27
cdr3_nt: TGTGCCAGCAGAAGTACAGGTTACTATGGCTACACCTTC
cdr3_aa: CASRSTGYYGYTF

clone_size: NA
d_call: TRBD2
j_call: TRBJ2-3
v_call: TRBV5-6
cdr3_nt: TGTGCCAGCAGCATACTAGCGGGGGGAGAGCGGTATTTT
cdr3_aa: CASSILAGGERYF

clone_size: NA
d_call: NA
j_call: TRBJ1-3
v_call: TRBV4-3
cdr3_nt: TGCGCCAGCAGCCAAGACAGCTCTGGAAACACCATATATTTT
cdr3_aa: CASSQDSSGNTIYF

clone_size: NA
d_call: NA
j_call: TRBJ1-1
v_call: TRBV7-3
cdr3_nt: TGTGCCAGCAGGTCAGAGGGGAACACTGAAGCTTTCTTT
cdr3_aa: CASRSEGNTEAFF

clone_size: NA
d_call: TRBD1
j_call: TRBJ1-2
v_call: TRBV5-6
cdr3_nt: TGTGCCAGCAGCTTCGGACAGGCCCGAAGAGGGGGCTACACCTTC
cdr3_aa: CASSFGQARRGGYTF

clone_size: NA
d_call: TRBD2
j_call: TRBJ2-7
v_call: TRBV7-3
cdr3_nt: TGTGCCAGCAGCTTAGGTGGGGGGGGCTCCTACGAGCAGTACTTC
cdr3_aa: CASSLGGGGSYEQYF

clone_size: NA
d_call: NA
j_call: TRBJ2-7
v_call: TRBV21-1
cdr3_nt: TGTGCCAGCAGCAAACGCGTTTACAGGGGGCTTTACGAGCAGTACTTC
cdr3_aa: CASSKRVYRGLYEQYF

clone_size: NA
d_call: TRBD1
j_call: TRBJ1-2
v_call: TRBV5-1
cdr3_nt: TGCGCCAGCAGCGAGACAGGGGTTAATGGCTACACCTTC
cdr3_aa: CASSETGVNGYTF

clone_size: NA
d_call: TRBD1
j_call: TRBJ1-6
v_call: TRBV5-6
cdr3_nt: TGTGCCAGCAGCTGGGGGCGGGGGACAGGGTCTTCACCCCTCCACTTT
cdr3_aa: CASSWGRGTGSSPLHF

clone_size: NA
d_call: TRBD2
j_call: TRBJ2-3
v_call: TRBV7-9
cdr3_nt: TGTGCCAGCAGCTTAAGCGGGGGGACAGATACGCAGTATTTT
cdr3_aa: CASSLSGGTDTQYF

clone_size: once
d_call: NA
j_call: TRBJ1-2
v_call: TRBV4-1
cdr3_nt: TGCGCCAGCAGCCAAGTAGGCGGGAACTATGGCTACACCTTC
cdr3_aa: CASSQVGGNYGYTF

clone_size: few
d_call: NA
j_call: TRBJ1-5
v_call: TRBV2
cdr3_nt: TGTGCCAGCAGTGAATCCGGGGTCAGACAGCCCCAGCATTTT
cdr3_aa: CASSESGVRQPQHF

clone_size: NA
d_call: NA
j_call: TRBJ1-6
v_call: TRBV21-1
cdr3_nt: TGTGCCAGCAGCAGTAGGGGGCGCAGGTCACCCCTCCACTTT
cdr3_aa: CASSSRGRRSPLHF

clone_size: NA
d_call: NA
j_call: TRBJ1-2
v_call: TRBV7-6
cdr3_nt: TGTGCCAGCAGCTTATGGGGAGGGTATGGCTACACCTTC
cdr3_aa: CASSLWGGYGYTF

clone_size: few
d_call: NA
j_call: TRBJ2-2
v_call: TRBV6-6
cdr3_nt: TGTGCCAGCAGTCAGGAGGAGCACGGGGAGCTGTTTTTT
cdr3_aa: CASSQEEHGELFF

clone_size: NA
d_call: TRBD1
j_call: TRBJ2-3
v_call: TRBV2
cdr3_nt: TGTGCCAGCAGTGAGAGGGGGCGCTTCACAGATACGCAGTATTTT
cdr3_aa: CASSERGRFTDTQYF

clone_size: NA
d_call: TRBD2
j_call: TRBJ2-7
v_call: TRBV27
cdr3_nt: TGTGCCAGCAGTCCTCTAGCGGGATCCTACGAGCAGTACTTC
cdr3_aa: CASSPLAGSYEQYF